This is a list of T cell receptor beta chains from one sample in a study. TCRdb processed the 5' RACE reads anew with MiXCR; each CDR3 protein has one entry. The table lists approximately 60,000 distinct CDR3 sequences, around 21% of them singletons. Sequences were obtained from tumor-infiltrating Tregs sorted from the breast tumor. Receptor source: a female donor with breast cancer. Both conserved end residues are part of each CDR3. The D gene is left open where the match is weak. Clone size is not always given. Where it is, it says once, few, many or a class for expanded clones.

D gene	V gene	clone size	J gene	CDR3 protein	CDR3 DNA
TRBD1	TRBV7-3	NA	TRBJ2-4	CASSLGPGQGDIQYF	TGTGCCAGCAGCTTAGGTCCGGGACAGGGCGACATTCAGTACTTC
TRBD1	TRBV5-1	few	TRBJ2-1	CASSLDRGQDNEQFF	TGCGCCAGCAGCCTAGACAGGGGGCAGGACAATGAGCAGTTCTTC
NA	TRBV9	many	TRBJ1-4	CASSVTQGGSEKLFF	TGTGCCAGCAGCGTGACACAGGGAGGGAGTGAAAAACTGTTTTTT
TRBD1	TRBV5-1	many	TRBJ1-4	CASSSGQGPANEKLFF	TGCGCCAGCAGCTCGGGACAGGGGCCGGCTAATGAAAAACTGTTTTTT
NA	TRBV12-3/TRBV12-4	NA	TRBJ2-3	CASRESTDTQYF	TGTGCCAGCAGAGAAAGCACAGATACGCAGTATTTT
NA	TRBV5-1	NA	TRBJ2-5	CASSSLGSLGGETQYF	TGCGCCAGCAGCTCACTTGGGTCATTGGGTGGCGAGACCCAGTACTTC
TRBD1	TRBV5-1	many	TRBJ1-1	CASSYNRGTEAFF	TGCGCCAGCAGCTACAACAGGGGCACTGAAGCTTTCTTT
NA	TRBV5-1	few	TRBJ2-3	CASKGRGSNTDTQYF	TGCGCCAGCAAAGGGCGGGGCTCCAACACAGATACGCAGTATTTT
TRBD2	TRBV20-1	NA	TRBJ2-7	CSARDVLAPYEQYF	TGCAGTGCTAGAGACGTACTAGCGCCCTACGAGCAGTACTTC
NA	TRBV15	NA	TRBJ2-6	CATSRGGELVGANVLTF	TGTGCCACCAGCAGAGGAGGGGAATTGGTCGGGGCCAACGTCCTGACTTTC
NA	TRBV20-1	few	TRBJ2-5	CSATRSQETQYF	TGCAGTGCTACTCGGAGCCAAGAGACCCAGTACTTC
NA	TRBV24-1	medium-sized	TRBJ2-2	CAIRSPNTGELFF	TGTGCCATCCGCAGCCCGAACACCGGGGAGCTGTTTTTT
NA	TRBV29-1	many	TRBJ1-2	CSVEAEWGYTF	TGCAGCGTTGAAGCGGAGTGGGGCTACACCTTC
NA	TRBV9	many	TRBJ1-1	CASNNGVSGTEAFF	TGTGCCAGCAATAATGGGGTTTCGGGCACTGAAGCTTTCTTT
NA	TRBV12-3/TRBV12-4	few	TRBJ1-5	CASRIQGDQPQHF	TGTGCCAGCAGGATACAGGGAGACCAGCCCCAGCATTTT
NA	TRBV6-5	NA	TRBJ1-1	CAGSYRIGDTEAFF	TGTGCCGGCAGTTACAGGATTGGGGACACTGAAGCTTTCTTT
NA	TRBV7-2	few	TRBJ2-1	CASSLLHEQFF	TGTGCCAGCAGCTTACTGCATGAGCAGTTCTTC
NA	TRBV19	NA	TRBJ2-7	CASSIRQESYEQYF	TGTGCCAGTAGTATCCGACAGGAATCCTACGAGCAGTACTTC
NA	TRBV6-1	many	TRBJ2-5	CASTPQSQETQYF	TGTGCCAGCACCCCACAGTCCCAAGAGACCCAGTACTTC
TRBD1	TRBV24-1	NA	TRBJ2-3	CATSETGQRVLTDTQYF	TGTGCCACCAGTGAGACGGGACAGCGCGTTTTAACAGATACGCAGTATTTT
NA	TRBV5-1	NA	TRBJ2-7	CARSSRDLYYEQYF	TGCGCCCGCAGCTCCCGGGACCTGTACTACGAGCAGTACTTC
TRBD2	TRBV6-1	NA	TRBJ2-3	CASSEQLAGAQTDTQYF	TGTGCCAGCAGTGAACAGTTAGCGGGAGCACAGACAGATACGCAGTATTTT
TRBD2	TRBV7-6	many	TRBJ2-1	CASSLIPRAGVGEQFF	TGTGCCAGCAGCTTAATCCCACGGGCGGGAGTCGGAGAGCAGTTCTTC
NA	TRBV10-3	many	TRBJ2-3	CAISEVGTDTQYF	TGTGCCATCAGTGAGGTAGGAACAGATACGCAGTATTTT
NA	TRBV20-1	NA	TRBJ1-2	CSTKDSLGYGYTF	TGCAGTACCAAAGACAGTCTAGGATATGGCTACACCTTC
TRBD2	TRBV2	few	TRBJ2-7	CASRSGTNSYEQYF	TGTGCCAGCAGAAGCGGGACCAACTCCTACGAGCAGTACTTC
TRBD1	TRBV6-6	few	TRBJ1-5	CASSLTGNSNQPQHF	TGTGCCAGCAGTTTGACAGGGAATAGCAATCAGCCCCAGCATTTT
TRBD2	TRBV4-1	NA	TRBJ2-5	CTSGRLAGVETQYF	TGCACCAGCGGCCGGCTAGCGGGAGTAGAGACCCAGTACTTC
NA	TRBV14	NA	TRBJ1-2	CASSQARIYGYTF	TGTGCCAGCAGCCAAGCTAGGATCTATGGCTACACCTTC